These 3 T cell receptor beta chains came from one sample sequenced in a study of blood T cell repertoires in COVID-19. Measured with immunoSEQ multiplex PCR; TCRdb has only the in-frame clones, and not every one. Of about 230,000 clones listed, about nine tenths were seen once; the top ten hold roughly 12%. Sample: peripheral blood. The receptors stem from a man aged 50 or older with COVID-19, enrolled during active disease.

The rearrangement joins TRBV6-2 or TRBV6-3 to TRBJ1-5; the match to TRBD1 covers 11 bases. Germline V CDR1 and CDR2: MNHEY, SVGEGT. The length of the CDR3 is 17 residues. V lost 0 bases to trimming and J lost 7 bases; unmatched junction nucleotides: 8. CDR3 protein: CASSYSLGQGALQPQHF. Here the CDR3 DNA reads TGTGCCAGCAGTTACTCCCTCGGACAGGGGGCGTTACAGCCCCAGCATTTT.

The chain has TRBV2 and TRBJ2-5, with D perhaps matching TRBD1 (6 bases). V dropped 5 bases and J dropped 1 base, with 8 bases sitting between them. Germline loops: CDR1 SNHLY, CDR2 FYNNEI. This CDR3 has 13 amino acids. In DNA, the CDR3 is TGTGCCAGCAGTACAGGGATCCAAGAGACCCAGTACTTC. It yields the protein CASSTGIQETQYF. Full variable domain (missing parts from reference TRBV2 and TRBJ2-5): EPEVTQTPSHQVTQMGQEVILRCVPISNHLYFYWYRQILGQKVEFLVSFYNNEISEKSEIFDDQFSVERPDGSNFTLKIRSTKLEDSAMYFCASSTGIQETQYFGPGTRLLVL.

The CDR3 coding sequence is TGTGCCAGCAGCGGACCAGGGGTAGCGGGGAGCACAGATACGCAGTATTTT. It is translated as CASSGPGVAGSTDTQYF. The chain uses TRBV9 and TRBJ2-3; TRBD2 matches 8 bases. V gave up 3 bases and J gave up 0 bases; unmatched junction bases: 9. The CDR3 is 17 amino acids. Looked up from germline, CDR1 is SGDLS and CDR2 is YYNGEE.